The 27 T cell receptor beta chains in this list originate from one sample, sequenced in a study of early T cells in non-severe SARS-CoV-2 infection. TCRdb re-called the 5' RACE reads with MiXCR, one entry per CDR3 protein. The table records approximately 77,000 distinct CDR3 sequences, 12% of them present only once. Specimen: whole blood, collected at baseline. These receptors originate from an adult who was a healthcare worker with PCR-confirmed SARS-CoV-2 infection or an uninfected control (not recorded which). The donor label of this sample is uncertain.

This clonotype was seen ten or more times. V gene TRBV18 combines with J gene TRBJ2-7; TRBD1 agrees at 7 bases. The J segment lost 5 bases and the V segment lost 3 bases, leaving 10 bases of the junction unmatched. Germline V gives CDR1 KGHSH, CDR2 LQKENI. The length of the CDR3 is 15 residues. The DNA for the CDR3 is TGTGCCAGCTCACCTTTACTGACAGGGACCAACGAGCAGTACTTC. This gives the protein CASSPLLTGTNEQYF.

This clonotype has a handful of counts. The V gene is TRBV5-1, the J gene TRBJ2-4; D possibly uses TRBD1 or TRBD2 (6 bases each). This CDR3 contains 14 residues. The germline CDR1 and CDR2 sequences are SGHRS and YFSETQ. The ends were cut back, 2 bases at V and 8 bases at J, with 14 bases in the middle. The CDR3, as DNA: TGCGCCAGCAGCTTCTGGGGGCCGGGGGACATTCAGTACTTC. It is translated as CASSFWGPGDIQYF.

This clonotype was picked up a small number of times. The chain has TRBV20-1 and TRBJ2-5; D possibly corresponds to TRBD1 (5 bases). From germline, CDR1 is DFQATT and CDR2 SNEGSKA (reference sequence). Deletions cut 0 bases from V and 1 base from J, with 9 bases between. This CDR3 region has 14 residues. The CDR3 nucleotides read TGCAGTGCTAGAGATAAAACAGGCCAAGAGACCCAGTACTTC. Translation: CSARDKTGQETQYF.

This clonotype turned up a few times. The V call is TRBV2, the J call TRBJ2-7; D not certain. This CDR3 region has 17 residues. V was shortened by 2 bases and J by 2 bases, with 19 bases between the two germline ends. The germline CDR1 and CDR2 sequences are SNHLY and FYNNEI. The CDR3: CASSETPLARQTYEQYF. The CDR3 DNA sequence: TGTGCCAGCAGTGAAACCCCCCTGGCCAGGCAAACCTACGAGCAGTACTTC.

This clonotype has just a few counts. The chain couples TRBV7-9 to TRBJ2-3; D unresolved. Germline values: CDR1 SEHNR, CDR2 FQNEAQ (reference sequence). The CDR3 spans 15 residues. V shed 0 bases and J shed 2 bases, with 9 bases lying between them. CDR3 protein: CASSLAMTPTDTQYF. For the CDR3, the DNA is TGTGCCAGCAGCTTAGCGATGACCCCCACAGATACGCAGTATTTT. The variable domain in full, completed from reference TRBV7-9 and TRBJ2-3, reads DTGVSQNPRHKITKRGQNVTFRCDPISEHNRLYWYRQTLGQGPEFLTYFQNEAQLEKSRLLSDRFSAERPKGSFSTLEIQRTEQGDSAMYLCASSLAMTPTDTQYFGPGTRLTVL.

This clonotype was counted a single time. The chain joins TRBV4-1 to TRBJ2-1; tentatively, D is TRBD1 (6 bases). Between the trimmed V and J ends, which lost 4 bases and 9 bases, there was a span of 13 bases. The CDR3 extends over 13 amino acids. Germline lookup yields CDR1 MGHRA and CDR2 YSYEKL. The CDR3 is CASSLDRTGEQFF. The CDR3 coding sequence is TGCGCCAGCAGCCTCGACAGGACGGGTGAGCAGTTCTTC.

This clonotype has more than one count but fewer than ten. The chain employs TRBV12-3 or TRBV12-4 and TRBJ2-7; 7 bases map to TRBD1. CDR3 length: 15 amino acids. Trimming took 6 bases from V and 7 from J; bases not matched to a gene: 15. The CDR3 protein is CASSYKGGFEEEQYF. The CDR3 nucleotides are TGTGCCAGCAGCTATAAAGGGGGCTTTGAGGAGGAGCAGTACTTC.

DNA of the CDR3: TGTGCCAGCTCACCAAACTACGCTAGCACAGATACGCAGTATTTT. Translated: CASSPNYASTDTQYF. J is TRBJ2-3 and V is TRBV18, with D hard to call. In germline, CDR1 is KGHSH, CDR2 LQKENI. V was trimmed by 2 bases and J by 0 bases, leaving 9 bases between them. The CDR3 loop spans 15 amino acids.

V gene TRBV14 combines with J gene TRBJ1-1, with D possibly matching TRBD1 (5 bases). V was trimmed by 2 bases and J by 5 bases, leaving 12 bases between them. The V gene's germline CDR1 is SGHDN and CDR2 FVKESK. CDR3 length equals 14 residues. DNA of the CDR3: TGTGCCAGCAGCCAAAGGTCGGGGACGACTGAAGCTTTCTTT. It translates to CASSQRSGTTEAFF.

This clonotype was counted only a few times. This sequence joins TRBV5-6 and TRBJ2-3; tentatively, D is TRBD1 or TRBD2 (5 bases each). The germline CDR1 and CDR2 sequences are SGHDT and YYEEEE. V lost 2 bases to trimming and J lost 4 bases, with 11 bases between them. This CDR3 spans 14 amino acids. CDR3 sequence: CASSFSGPADTQYF. In DNA form, the CDR3 reads TGTGCCAGCAGCTTTTCGGGGCCTGCAGATACGCAGTATTTT.

This clonotype has a handful of counts. J is TRBJ2-7 and V is TRBV20-1, with TRBD1 identical over 8 bases. Germline values: CDR1 DFQATT, CDR2 SNEGSKA (reference sequence). The ends lost 6 bases at V and 6 bases at J; junction bases unmatched: 13. This CDR3 has 14 amino acids. The CDR3 loop is CSAIRQGPAFEQYF. CDR3 bases: TGCAGTGCCATACGACAGGGGCCAGCTTTCGAGCAGTACTTC.

This clonotype came up a few times. The rearrangement links TRBV7-3 to TRBJ2-7; 7 nucleotides match TRBD2. CDR3 length: 15 amino acids. V trimming: 6 bases; J trimming: 2 bases; junction bases outside the gene matches: 10. Germline CDR1 is SGHTA and CDR2 is FQGTGA. The CDR3, as DNA: TGTGCCAGCAGTAGAGCGGGGACCCAAGCCTACGAGCAGTACTTC. It is translated as CASSRAGTQAYEQYF.

This clonotype was recorded once. The rearrangement links TRBV9 to TRBJ2-1, with a possible D match to TRBD2 (5 bases). This CDR3 is built from 16 residues. Germline V lookup: CDR1 SGDLS, CDR2 YYNGEE. The V end lost 2 bases, the J end lost 6 bases, and 18 bases lay between the germline ends. The CDR3 nucleotides are TGTGCCAGCAGCGTGAACACCGGAGGCCCCTTCAATGAGCAGTTCTTC. This codes for CASSVNTGGPFNEQFF. Full variable domain (rest looked up from reference TRBV9 and TRBJ2-1): DSGVTQTPKHLITATGQRVTLRCSPRSGDLSVYWYQQSLDQGLQFLIQYYNGEERAKGNILERFSAQQFPDLHSELNLSSLELGDSALYFCASSVNTGGPFNEQFFGPGTRLTVL.

This clonotype was seen more than once but under ten times. The CDR3 loop reads CASSLGRTLYNEQFF. CDR3 DNA: TGTGCCAGCAGCTTGGGGAGGACTCTTTACAATGAGCAGTTCTTC. This sequence joins TRBV5-6 and TRBJ2-1, with D perhaps TRBD2 (5 bases). V was clipped by 0 bases and J by 4 bases, with 11 bases between them. CDR3 size: 15 residues. CDR1 is SGHDT, CDR2 YYEEEE, per germline. The complete variable domain, with remaining parts taken from reference TRBV5-6 and TRBJ2-1, reads DAGVTQSPTHLIKTRGQQVTLRCSPKSGHDTVSWYQQALGQGPQFIFQYYEEEERQRGNFPDRFSGHQFPNYSSELNVNALLLGDSALYLCASSLGRTLYNEQFFGPGTRLTVL.

Only a few counts were recorded for this clonotype. This chain joins TRBV20-1 and TRBJ2-1, with D possibly called TRBD1 or TRBD2 (5 bases each). Germline loops: CDR1 DFQATT, CDR2 SNEGSKA (reference sequence). V was shortened by 5 bases and J by 3 bases, with 8 bases between the two germline ends. The CDR3 runs 12 residues. CDR3 sequence: CSAGGNYNEQFF. The CDR3 nucleotides are TGCAGTGCTGGGGGTAACTACAATGAGCAGTTCTTC.

The V gene is TRBV25-1, the J gene TRBJ1-1; D remains unclear. Germline values: CDR1 MGHDK, CDR2 SYGVNS. This CDR3 contains 14 residues. V was cut by 0 bases and J by 7 bases, with 12 bases left in between. CDR3 nucleotide sequence: TGTGCCAGCAGTGAATATGAAAGGGCTGTTGAAGCTTTCTTT. Protein: CASSEYERAVEAFF.

Only a few counts were recorded for this clonotype. The chain combines TRBV7-2 with TRBJ1-2; maybe TRBD1 (6 bases). The germline V and J ends were trimmed by 5 bases and 3 bases, with 10 bases remaining between them. From germline, CDR1 is SGHTA and CDR2 FQGNSA. The CDR3 spans 13 residues. Here the CDR3 DNA reads TGTGCCAGCAGCAGGACAGTGGACTATGGCTACACCTTC. Protein product: CASSRTVDYGYTF.

This clonotype occurred a few times. The chain employs TRBV12-3 or TRBV12-4 and TRBJ2-2; no firm D call. The CDR3 consists of 13 residues. Trimming removed 3 bases from V and 4 bases from J, with 6 bases in between. In nucleotides, the CDR3 is TGTGCCAGCAGTTTGCAGAGCACCGGGGAGCTGTTTTTT. Translated, it gives CASSLQSTGELFF.

V usage is TRBV14 and J usage is TRBJ1-1, with D tentatively TRBD1 (5 bases). Germline CDR1 and CDR2: SGHDN and FVKESK. The CDR3 length is 16 residues. The V and J ends lost 0 bases and 4 bases respectively, with 15 bases between them. The CDR3 bases are TGTGCCAGCAGCCAAGATTGGGGCAGGGCGGCCACTGAAGCTTTCTTT. This translates into CASSQDWGRAATEAFF.

The CDR3 loop reads CASSLLGQSSTDTQYF. The CDR3 region has the DNA TGCGCCAGCAGCTTGCTAGGGCAATCCAGCACAGATACGCAGTATTTT. The rearrangement links TRBV5-1 to TRBJ2-3; D gene uncertain. Per germline, CDR1 SGHRS and CDR2 YFSETQ. Between the trimmed V and J ends, which lost 1 base and 0 bases, there was a span of 12 bases. The CDR3 is 16 amino acids.

This clonotype was observed a few times. This chain links TRBV12-3 or TRBV12-4 with TRBJ2-1; 8 bases are shared with TRBD2. The CDR3 is 14 residues long. Trimming removed 5 bases from V and 6 bases from J; junction bases left unmatched: 6. The CDR3 here is CASSQGLDLNEQFF. The CDR3 region has the DNA TGTGCCAGCAGTCAGGGACTAGATCTCAATGAGCAGTTCTTC.

The V call is TRBV5-1, the J call TRBJ1-4; D may be TRBD1 (5 bases). The ends were cut back, 5 bases at V and 0 bases at J, with 8 bases in the middle. Germline loops: CDR1 SGHRS, CDR2 YFSETQ. This CDR3 spans 14 amino acids. The CDR3 here is CASRDTPTNEKLFF. The CDR3 nucleotides are TGCGCCAGCAGGGACACCCCAACTAATGAAAAACTGTTTTTT.

The table lists this clonotype with a few counts. This chain links TRBV12-3 or TRBV12-4 with TRBJ2-3; TRBD1 matches at 7 bases. CDR3 length: 18 residues. The V gene end was trimmed by 4 bases and the J gene end by 0 bases; junction bases not matched to a gene: 13. This chain's CDR3 is CASSSRPANRGSTDTQYF. The DNA for the CDR3 is TGTGCCAGCAGTTCTCGGCCCGCAAACAGGGGTAGCACAGATACGCAGTATTTT.

This clonotype was seen only a few times. This chain connects TRBV10-3 to TRBJ2-1, with TRBD1 matching 10 bases. From germline, CDR1 is ENHRY and CDR2 SYGVKD. The trim removed 8 bases at V and 7 bases at J, leaving 5 bases unmatched. The CDR3 has 13 amino acids. The CDR3 loop reads CAIGDRGENEQFF. In DNA form, the CDR3 reads TGTGCCATCGGGGACAGGGGAGAAAATGAGCAGTTCTTC.

The rearrangement joins TRBV18 to TRBJ1-1; tentatively, D is TRBD1 (5 bases). V lost 4 bases to trimming and J lost 3 bases, with 9 bases between them. The germline V gene encodes CDR1 KGHSH and CDR2 LQKENI. This CDR3 region has 13 residues. CDR3 in amino acids: CASSQGPDTEAFF. CDR3 sequence (DNA): TGTGCCAGCTCACAGGGGCCGGACACTGAAGCTTTCTTT.

This clonotype was observed many times. V and J are TRBV7-8 and TRBJ2-2; tentatively, D is TRBD1 (5 bases). V lost 3 bases to trimming and J lost 5 bases, with 13 bases between them. Germline lookup yields CDR1 SGHVS and CDR2 FQNEAQ. The CDR3 consists of 15 residues. The CDR3 coding sequence is TGTGCCAGCAGCTTGAAACCTCAGGGTACCGGGGAGCTGTTTTTT. Translation: CASSLKPQGTGELFF.

This clonotype was observed at least ten times. The rearrangement links TRBV5-1 to TRBJ2-1, with 9 bases matching TRBD2. There are 15 residues in the CDR3. Germline V gives CDR1 SGHRS, CDR2 YFSETQ. Unmatched junction bases numbered 2, after V lost 0 bases and J lost 4 bases. DNA of the CDR3: TGCGCCAGCAGCTTGGGACTAGCGGAGTACAATGAGCAGTTCTTC. Translating it yields CASSLGLAEYNEQFF.